These 31 T cell receptor beta chains were all obtained from the same sample, sequenced in a study of blood T cell repertoires in COVID-19. Only in-frame clones appear in the TCRdb table, and some are missing; sequencing was by immunoSEQ multiplex PCR. In the table there are 200,000 to 300,000 clones, about 82% of which are singletons. The source material was peripheral blood. Receptors originate from a woman aged 60-75 years with active or convalescent COVID-19.

This chain joins TRBV18 and TRBJ2-3, with D possibly being TRBD2 (6 bases). Germline CDR1 and CDR2: KGHSH and LQKENI. The CDR3 totals 14 residues. V lost 3 bases to trimming and J lost 1 base, with 8 bases between them. CDR3 in DNA: TGTGCCAGCTCACCGGGCGGGGGCACAGATACGCAGTATTTT. Amino acid sequence: CASSPGGGTDTQYF.

V and J are TRBV27 and TRBJ1-1; 8 bases are shared with TRBD1. The CDR3 extends over 16 amino acids. Losses at the gene ends were 5 bases for V and 1 base for J; bases not matched to a gene: 9. Looked up from germline, CDR1 is MNHEY and CDR2 is SMNVEV (reference sequence). CDR3 in DNA: TGTGCCAGCAGTCCCTACGCGGACAGGGCGAACACTGAAGCTTTCTTT. Translating it yields CASSPYADRANTEAFF.

This rearrangement joins TRBV5-1 to TRBJ2-1; 10 nucleotides align to TRBD2. The germline V gene has CDR1 SGHRS and CDR2 YFSETQ. V was clipped by 4 bases and J by 0 bases; unmatched bases: 16. This CDR3 has 20 amino acids. CDR3 sequence (DNA): TGCGCCAGCAGCCCGACTCAACAAGGGGCTAGCGGGGGCTCCTACAATGAGCAGTTCTTC. Protein product: CASSPTQQGASGGSYNEQFF. Filled out from reference TRBV5-1 and TRBJ2-1, the complete variable domain reads KAGVTQTPRYLIKTRGQQVTLSCSPISGHRSVSWYQQTPGQGLQFLFEYFSETQRNKGNFPGRFSGRQFSNSRSEMNVSTLELGDSALYLCASSPTQQGASGGSYNEQFFGPGTRLTVL.

This chain links TRBV7-2 with TRBJ2-7; D perhaps matches TRBD2 (6 bases). The CDR3 totals 16 residues. Trimming took off 1 base at V and 7 bases at J, with 20 bases between the two ends. Looked up from germline, CDR1 is SGHTA and CDR2 is FQGNSA. Here the CDR3 DNA reads TGTGCCAGCAGCTTAGGAGGCCCCGTGCCAGCGGGTGAGCAGTACGTC. This sequence encodes CASSLGGPVPAGEQYV.

The rearrangement links TRBV28 to TRBJ2-1, with 9 bases identical to TRBD1. From germline, CDR1 is MDHEN and CDR2 SYDVKM. V shed 6 bases, J shed 7 bases, and the junction held 1 base outside the gene matches. This CDR3 has 12 residues. CDR3 sequence: CASRQGANEQFF. CDR3 nucleotides: TGTGCCAGCAGACAGGGGGCAAATGAGCAGTTCTTC.

The chain links TRBV7-8 to TRBJ1-2; 8 bases are a match to TRBD1. The germline V gene encodes CDR1 SGHVS and CDR2 FQNEAQ. The V gene end was trimmed by 4 bases and the J gene end by 7 bases; junction bases not matched to a gene: 23. The CDR3 has 19 amino acids. In DNA, the CDR3 is TGTGCCAGCAGCTCCTATACATGGGGACAGGCCGACGAGGGGGGTGGCTACACCTTC. This gives the protein CASSSYTWGQADEGGGYTF.

On this clone itself: Mismatch with germline at one junction end may stem from a read error. This rearrangement joins TRBV9 to TRBJ2-6, with TRBD1 matching 8 bases. The CDR3 runs 13 residues. The germline gives CDR1 SGDLS, CDR2 YYNGEE. This CDR3 reads CASSVSPWTGKTF. DNA for the CDR3: TGTGCCAGCAGCGTTAGCCCATGGACAGGGAAAACATTC.

This clone was picked up many times. The rearrangement joins TRBV5-4 to TRBJ1-1; D is possibly TRBD1 (5 bases). This CDR3 is 11 amino acids long. CDR1 and CDR2 from the germline V gene are SGHNT and YYREEE (reference sequence). With 6 bases removed from V and 7 bases from J, the gap between germline ends came to 10 bases. The CDR3 DNA follows: TGTGCCAGCAACAAGGGGCTTGAAGCTTTCTTT. Its translation: CASNKGLEAFF.

This clone was counted once. The rearrangement uses TRBV7-9 and TRBJ2-3, with 9 positions matching TRBD2. In germline, CDR1 is SEHNR, CDR2 FQNEAQ (reference sequence). The CDR3 contains 15 residues. The V segment lost 5 bases and the J segment 3 bases; nucleotides outside the gene matches: 6. The CDR3 loop is CASSPRAGGTDTQYF. The CDR3 nucleotides read TGTGCCAGCAGCCCTCGGGCGGGAGGGACAGATACGCAGTATTTT.

This chain uses TRBV5-8 with TRBJ1-3, with 7 bases that match TRBD1. The CDR3 runs to 15 residues. The V segment lost 1 base and the J segment 3 bases; nucleotides outside the gene matches: 4. Germline CDR1 SGHTS, CDR2 YDEGEE. CDR3 residues: CASSLNRGGGNTIYF. In DNA, the CDR3 is TGTGCCAGCAGCTTGAACAGGGGAGGTGGAAACACCATATATTTT.

The V call is TRBV5-1, the J call TRBJ1-1; TRBD1 agrees at 9 bases. Germline CDR1 and CDR2: SGHRS and YFSETQ. V dropped 3 bases and J dropped 5; count of bases not matched to a gene: 8. This CDR3 has 15 amino acids. CDR3 region: CASSSRQGVRTEAFF. CDR3 sequence (DNA): TGCGCCAGCAGCTCCCGACAGGGGGTCAGGACTGAAGCTTTCTTT.

J is TRBJ2-7 and V is TRBV24-1, with 7 bases fitting TRBD1. The CDR3 has 14 amino acids. Germline V gene lookup returns CDR1 KGHDR and CDR2 SFDVKD. After removal of 3 bases from V and 2 bases from J, the junction contained 3 bases not matched to a gene. The CDR3 is CATSDADRTYEQYF. CDR3 nucleotide sequence: TGTGCCACCAGTGATGCGGACAGGACCTACGAGCAGTACTTC.

V usage is TRBV5-1 and J usage is TRBJ2-3; 7 bases align to TRBD1. Germline trimming cut 5 bases from V and 3 bases from J; bases unmatched to any gene: 12. In germline, CDR1 is SGHRS, CDR2 YFSETQ. The CDR3 loop spans 16 amino acids. The CDR3 spells CASSLQTGKGTDTQYF. DNA of the CDR3: TGCGCCAGCAGTCTTCAGACAGGGAAGGGGACAGATACGCAGTATTTT. Full variable domain (outside the CDR3, taken from reference TRBV5-1 and TRBJ2-3): KAGVTQTPRYLIKTRGQQVTLSCSPISGHRSVSWYQQTPGQGLQFLFEYFSETQRNKGNFPGRFSGRQFSNSRSEMNVSTLELGDSALYLCASSLQTGKGTDTQYFGPGTRLTVL.

The chain recombines TRBV28 with TRBJ2-5; D perhaps matches TRBD1 (6 bases). V was shortened by 5 bases and J by 2 bases, with 12 bases between the two germline ends. Germline lookup yields CDR1 MDHEN and CDR2 SYDVKM. This CDR3 has 14 residues. Here the CDR3 reads CASSAWDTQETQYF. In nucleotides, the CDR3 is TGTGCCAGCAGTGCCTGGGACACGCAAGAGACCCAGTACTTC.

The chain couples TRBV13 to TRBJ2-2, with 7 bases aligning to TRBD2. CDR1 and CDR2 from the germline V gene are PRHDT and FYEKMQ (reference sequence). V lost 4 bases, J lost 0 bases, and 5 bases stayed unmatched. This CDR3 comprises 16 residues. The CDR3 DNA follows: TGTGCCAGCAGCTCCCGCGGGAGAACGAACACCGGGGAGCTGTTTTTT. It encodes CASSSRGRTNTGELFF.

The chain links TRBV5-1 to TRBJ2-2; 10 bases are a match to TRBD2. The CDR3 extends over 16 amino acids. Germline V gene lookup returns CDR1 SGHRS and CDR2 YFSETQ. Trimming cost V 4 bases and J 4 bases; bases outside gene matches: 7. CDR3 sequence reads: CASSTRTSGFTGELFF. DNA of the CDR3: TGCGCCAGCAGCACCCGGACTAGCGGCTTCACCGGGGAGCTGTTTTTT.

The chain recombines TRBV7-9 with TRBJ2-6; the D gene is possibly TRBD1 (6 bases). The germline V gene encodes CDR1 SEHNR and CDR2 FQNEAQ (reference sequence). The CDR3 is 18 amino acids. Trimming took 5 bases from V and 0 from J, leaving 17 bases between them. Here the CDR3 reads CASSQGWGTSSGANVLTF. In DNA, the CDR3 is TGTGCCAGCAGCCAGGGGTGGGGCACAAGCTCTGGGGCCAACGTCCTGACTTTC.

Of note for this clone: One end of the junction does not line up with germline, which may come from a read error. The chain couples TRBV7-7 to TRBJ2-2; the D is unclear. In germline, CDR1 is SSHAT, CDR2 FNYEAQ (reference sequence). The CDR3 length is 13 residues. The CDR3 DNA is TGTGCTAGCAGCTTAGAGAGGACCGGGGAGCTGTTTTTT. Protein: CASSLERTGELFF.

The chain uses TRBV6-4 and TRBJ1-1; perhaps TRBD1 as D (5 bases). Germline V gene lookup returns CDR1 MRHNA and CDR2 SNTAGT. V lost 4 bases to trimming and J lost 11 bases, with 8 bases between them. The CDR3 sequence is 10 residues long. CDR3 region: CASSGGRAFF. The CDR3 nucleotides are TGTGCCAGCAGTGGGGGGAGGGCTTTCTTT.

The chain combines TRBV12-3 or TRBV12-4 with TRBJ2-7; no firm D call. Trimming took off 4 bases at V and 6 bases at J, with 13 bases between the two ends. This CDR3 has 13 residues. This chain's CDR3 is CASSSTPSGEQYF. In DNA, the CDR3 is TGTGCCAGCAGTTCTACACCATCGGGCGAGCAGTACTTC.

This chain uses TRBV15 with TRBJ1-3, with 8 bases aligning to TRBD1. CDR1 and CDR2 (germline): LNHNV, YYDKDF (reference sequence). J gave up 0 bases and V 3 bases, and 7 bases lay outside the gene matches. CDR3 length equals 17 residues. CDR3 in amino acids: CATSRGAGGYSGNTIYF. The CDR3 nucleotides read TGTGCCACCAGCAGGGGAGCAGGGGGCTACTCTGGAAACACCATATATTTT.

The rearrangement joins TRBV4-2 to TRBJ2-1; TRBD2 aligns across 7 bases. This CDR3 is built from 15 residues. V shed 2 bases and J 4 bases; nucleotides not matched to a gene: 5. Germline V CDR1 and CDR2: LGHNA, YNFKEQ. The CDR3 region is CASSQTLGGYNEQFF. CDR3 nucleotides: TGTGCCAGCAGCCAAACCTTGGGGGGGTACAATGAGCAGTTCTTC.

This clone was counted only a few times. V usage is TRBV7-8 and J usage is TRBJ1-6; 9 bases fit TRBD1. The CDR3 is 15 residues long. CDR1 is SGHVS, CDR2 FQNEAQ, per germline. J was trimmed by 7 bases and V by 5 bases; bases with no gene match: 6. The CDR3: CASSSRDRENSPLHF. The CDR3 DNA follows: TGTGCCAGCAGCAGCCGGGACAGGGAAAATTCACCCCTCCACTTT.

This rearrangement joins TRBV5-4 to TRBJ1-1; no definite D call. Trimming left V 3 bases short and J 1 base short, with 10 bases between. This CDR3 contains 14 residues. Germline CDR1 reads SGHNT; CDR2 reads YYREEE (reference sequence). The CDR3 region is CASSSALRNTEAFF. DNA for the CDR3: TGTGCCAGCAGCTCCGCCCTGAGGAACACTGAAGCTTTCTTT.

This clone has only a few counts. The rearrangement uses TRBV21-1 and TRBJ1-1; the D segment call TRBD1 is taken from the table without a DNA check. TRBV21-1 is termed a pseudogene. The CDR3 is 11 amino acids. The CDR3 DNA is TGTGCCAGCAACAGGGAGACTGAAGCTTTCTTT. This codes for CASNRETEAFF.

The chain links TRBV5-1 to TRBJ2-1; TRBD2 agrees at 12 bases. CDR1 is SGHRS, CDR2 YFSETQ, per germline. V lost 5 bases to trimming and J lost 5 bases; unmatched junction nucleotides: 2. The CDR3 extends over 14 amino acids. In nucleotides, the CDR3 is TGCGCCAGCAGGACTAGCGGGAGCAACAATGAGCAGTTCTTC. Translation: CASRTSGSNNEQFF.

The V call is TRBV5-8, the J call TRBJ2-7, with D possibly being TRBD1 (6 bases). This CDR3 comprises 14 residues. Germline assignment: CDR1 SGHTS and CDR2 YDEGEE. V lost 1 base to trimming and J lost 12 bases, with 20 bases between them. This CDR3 reads CASSLYSGAIIRYF. The CDR3 DNA follows: TGTGCCAGCAGCTTGTATTCAGGGGCGATAATTCGGTACTTC.

The J gene is TRBJ2-5, the V gene TRBV25-1, with D possibly being TRBD2 (7 bases). This CDR3 has 16 amino acids. V lost 3 bases and J 1 base, leaving 15 bases between the germline ends. CDR1 is MGHDK, CDR2 SYGVNS, per germline. CDR3 nucleotides: TGTGCCAGCAGTGATCCGGCGGCGGGGGCCCAAGAGACCCAGTACTTC. It yields the protein CASSDPAAGAQETQYF.

The gene calls are TRBV3-1 (or the pseudogene TRBV3-2) and TRBJ1-1, with TRBD1 as a possible D gene (5 bases). CDR3 length: 13 amino acids. Trimming left V 0 bases short and J 10 bases short, with 12 bases between. CDR1 LGHDT and CDR2 YNNKEL come from the germline V gene (reference sequence). The CDR3 sequence is CASSQDRGSRAFF. The CDR3 DNA reads as TGTGCCAGCAGCCAAGACCGGGGGTCACGAGCTTTCTTT.

The chain uses TRBV5-1 and TRBJ2-1, with TRBD2 matching over 10 bases. J was trimmed by 0 bases and V by 2 bases; bases with no gene match: 8. CDR1 is SGHRS, CDR2 YFSETQ, per germline. The CDR3 covers 18 residues. DNA of the CDR3: TGCGCCAGCAGCTTAGGCCTAGCGGGAGCAATCTCCTACAATGAGCAGTTCTTC. It yields the protein CASSLGLAGAISYNEQFF.

This clone was seen only a few times. The chain combines TRBV18 with TRBJ2-7; TRBD2 matches 11 bases. Germline loops: CDR1 KGHSH, CDR2 LQKENI. The length of the CDR3 is 14 residues. V lost 8 bases, J lost 4 bases, and 7 bases stayed unmatched. This chain's CDR3 is CASTVAGGPYEQYF. The DNA for the CDR3 is TGTGCCAGCACTGTAGCGGGAGGGCCTTACGAGCAGTACTTC.